These T cell receptor beta chains were read from a single sample in a study of T-cell memory formation after mild COVID-19. TCRdb fed the 5' RACE reads into MiXCR, producing one record per CDR3 protein. This table has approximately 290,000 distinct CDR3 sequences, 19% appearing once. Sequencing was carried out using PBMCs or a T cell subset sorted from them (not recorded which). These receptors came from a man younger than 35 who had mild COVID-19 (a few samples of this study predate the infection). Cell type and time point are not known. The CDR3 runs from the conserved cysteine through the conserved F or W. The D gene is left open where the match is weak. Only some rows state a clone size, as once, few, many or a class for expanded clones.

v_call	clone_size	d_call	j_call	cdr3_nt	cdr3_aa
TRBV24-1	few	NA	TRBJ1-2	TGTGCCATCGGGGCACAGGGTGGCTATGGCTACACCTTC	CAIGAQGGYGYTF
TRBV7-3	few	TRBD2	TRBJ2-7	TGTGCCAGCAGTCTTGGACTAGCGGGAATTAACGAGCAGTACTTC	CASSLGLAGINEQYF
TRBV6-6	few	NA	TRBJ1-4	TGTGCCAGCAGTTTCCTTGACATTAGCCCCCAGCGAAGTGAAAAACTGTTTTTT	CASSFLDISPQRSEKLFF
TRBV5-5	few	NA	TRBJ1-5	TGTGCCAGCAGCCTAGAGGGGTTTCAGCCCCAGCATTTT	CASSLEGFQPQHF
TRBV3-1	few	NA	TRBJ2-2	TGTGCCAGCAGCCGAGAGGGCCCTACGAACACCGGGGAGCTGTTTTTT	CASSREGPTNTGELFF
TRBV5-1	NA	NA	TRBJ2-1	TGCGCCAGCAGCTTTAGTGTAGGATATAGTCACAGTGAGCAGTTCTTC	CASSFSVGYSHSEQFF
TRBV10-3	many	NA	TRBJ2-2	TGTGCCATCAGTGAGTCTACCCCGGGACAAGGAGCCCTTCTGTACACCGGGGAGCTGTTTTTT	CAISESTPGQGALLYTGELFF
TRBV3-1	NA	TRBD1	TRBJ1-1	TGTGCCAGCAGTCAGGGACAGGGGACCAGGTGGGCTTTCTTT	CASSQGQGTRWAFF
TRBV20-1	few	TRBD2	TRBJ2-1	TGCAGTGCCTGGACTAGCGGGGGGGCCAATGAGCAGTTCTTC	CSAWTSGGANEQFF
TRBV7-2	few	NA	TRBJ2-3	TGTGCCAGCAGCTTAGCGCAGGACCCCTGGGATACGCAGTATTTT	CASSLAQDPWDTQYF
TRBV4-1	NA	NA	TRBJ2-3	TGCGCCAGCAGCCCATTGGTGACGTCAGATACGCAGTATTTT	CASSPLVTSDTQYF
TRBV4-3	many	NA	TRBJ2-7	TGCGCCAGCAGCCATGACCGACAGAGCTCCTACGAGCAGTACTTC	CASSHDRQSSYEQYF
TRBV4-1	few	NA	TRBJ2-3	TGCGCCAGCAGCCAAGATCCGGCAGGGAGCCCAGATACGCAGTATTTT	CASSQDPAGSPDTQYF
TRBV7-2	few	NA	TRBJ2-7	TGTGCCAGCAGCTTAGTACCCTTGCGGGAGCAGTACTTC	CASSLVPLREQYF
TRBV18	few	NA	TRBJ2-3	TGTGCCAGCTCACCACCGAGTGACGGCGGAGATACGCAGTATTTT	CASSPPSDGGDTQYF
TRBV6-5	few	NA	TRBJ2-1	TGTGCCAGCAGTTACTCACCGGGGGCCTACAATGAGCAGTTCTTC	CASSYSPGAYNEQFF
TRBV6-1	few	NA	TRBJ2-1	TGTGCCAGCAGTGATTTCTATGGGAATGAGCAGTTCTTC	CASSDFYGNEQFF
TRBV3-1	NA	TRBD2	TRBJ2-5	TGTGCCAGCAGCCCCCCGGGACTAGCGGGGGAGACCCAGTACTTC	CASSPPGLAGETQYF
TRBV29-1	NA	NA	TRBJ2-3	TGCAGCGTCCAAGGGACCATCACAGATACGCAGTATTTT	CSVQGTITDTQYF
TRBV12-3/TRBV12-4	few	NA	TRBJ2-1	TGTGCCAGCAGTTTCCGCCCCAGCTCCTACAATGAGCAGTTCTTC	CASSFRPSSYNEQFF
TRBV4-3	few	NA	TRBJ2-5	TGCGCCAGCAGCCAGAGGGGGTCAGGGAGGGATGAGACCCAGTACTTC	CASSQRGSGRDETQYF
TRBV27	NA	NA	TRBJ1-6	TGTGCCAGCAGTTTCGCCAGCTCCTATAATTCACCCCTCCACTTT	CASSFASSYNSPLHF
TRBV7-8	NA	TRBD2	TRBJ2-5	TGTGCCAGCAGCGGTCGACTAGCTTTGGAAGAGACCCAGTACTTC	CASSGRLALEETQYF
TRBV2	NA	TRBD1	TRBJ1-5	TGTGCCAGCAGTGAACCGGGACAGGACCAGCCCCAGCATTTT	CASSEPGQDQPQHF
TRBV9	many	NA	TRBJ1-1	TGTGCCAGCAGCGTAGTAATCTTACAGGGTTTCGACACTGAAGCTTTCTTT	CASSVVILQGFDTEAFF
TRBV7-2	few	NA	TRBJ2-1	TGTGCCAGCAGCCTAGGAGGGGGCGATGAGCAGTTCTTC	CASSLGGGDEQFF
TRBV14	few	NA	TRBJ2-4	TGTGCCAGCTCTAGGGGGGCTATGGACAAAAACATTCAGTACTTC	CASSRGAMDKNIQYF
TRBV6-5	few	NA	TRBJ1-5	TGTGCCAGCAGTTACTCGACCAATCAGCCCCAGCATTTT	CASSYSTNQPQHF
TRBV7-9	NA	NA	TRBJ1-5	TGTGCCAGCAGCGACGGACCGTCGGAGGCTCAGCCCCAGCATTTT	CASSDGPSEAQPQHF
TRBV30	NA	NA	TRBJ1-2	TGTGCCTGGATGGCGCAGGGCTATGGCTACACCTTC	CAWMAQGYGYTF
TRBV7-3	few	NA	TRBJ1-2	TGTGCCAACGGGGCAGCTTATTATCTCTATGGCTACACCTTC	CANGAAYYLYGYTF
TRBV7-6	NA	TRBD1	TRBJ1-5	TGTGCCAGCAGCTTAAGAGGGGGCGATCAGCCCCAGCATTTT	CASSLRGGDQPQHF
TRBV12-3/TRBV12-4	NA	NA	TRBJ1-1	TGTGCCAGCAGTAAAGAATCGAACACTGAAGCTTTCTTT	CASSKESNTEAFF
TRBV14	NA	TRBD2	TRBJ2-1	TGTGCCAGCAGCCAGCTAGCGGGGGTTACAAACAATGAGCAGTTCTTC	CASSQLAGVTNNEQFF
TRBV7-6	NA	TRBD1	TRBJ2-5	TGTGCCAGCAGCTTAGGGGGGACAGGGGACCAAGAGACCCAGTACTTC	CASSLGGTGDQETQYF
TRBV5-1	NA	NA	TRBJ2-1	TGCGCCAGCAGCTTGGGGGACCCATACAATGAGCAGTTCTTC	CASSLGDPYNEQFF
TRBV29-1	NA	TRBD1	TRBJ1-2	TGCAGCGTCGACAGGGGGAATTATGGCTACACCTTC	CSVDRGNYGYTF
TRBV6-5	few	NA	TRBJ2-5	TGTGCCAGCAGTTACGATCGCTTTCGCCAAGAGACCCAGTACTTC	CASSYDRFRQETQYF
TRBV27	NA	NA	TRBJ2-2	TGTGCCAGCAGAGCCCCGGGACTCTCGAACACCGGGGAGCTGTTTTTT	CASRAPGLSNTGELFF
TRBV20-1	NA	NA	TRBJ1-1	TGCAGTGCTAGAGATCAGGGACCAGGGAAATGGAACACTGAAGCTTTCTTT	CSARDQGPGKWNTEAFF
TRBV7-9	few	NA	TRBJ1-2	TGTGCCAGCAGCCCTAGTCCCGGGGGGACTGGCTACACCTTC	CASSPSPGGTGYTF
TRBV11-2	NA	NA	TRBJ1-6	TGTGCCAGCAGCTTAGGGTGGTTCGGTGATTCACCCCTCCACTTT	CASSLGWFGDSPLHF
TRBV28	NA	TRBD1	TRBJ2-2	TGTGCCACCCAAGACAGGGTAGGCACCGGGGAGCTGTTTTTT	CATQDRVGTGELFF
TRBV4-3	few	NA	TRBJ1-2	TGCGCCAGCAGCCAAGATTTATTTCAGGGACGCTCGATCTATGGCTACACCTTC	CASSQDLFQGRSIYGYTF
TRBV28	NA	NA	TRBJ1-1	TGTGCCAGCAGTCCGAACGCTGAAGCTTTCTTT	CASSPNAEAFF
TRBV6-2/TRBV6-3	few	NA	TRBJ2-7	TGTGCCAGCAGACCTCGGGGGGCTAACTCCTACGAGCAGTACTTC	CASRPRGANSYEQYF
TRBV7-6	NA	TRBD2	TRBJ2-3	TGTGCCAGCAGCTTTAGCCTAGCGGGAGATACGCAGTATTTT	CASSFSLAGDTQYF
TRBV6-1	few	NA	TRBJ2-1	TGTGCCAGCAGCCTCCCCCCGATTAGCTCCTACAATGAGCAGTTCTTC	CASSLPPISSYNEQFF